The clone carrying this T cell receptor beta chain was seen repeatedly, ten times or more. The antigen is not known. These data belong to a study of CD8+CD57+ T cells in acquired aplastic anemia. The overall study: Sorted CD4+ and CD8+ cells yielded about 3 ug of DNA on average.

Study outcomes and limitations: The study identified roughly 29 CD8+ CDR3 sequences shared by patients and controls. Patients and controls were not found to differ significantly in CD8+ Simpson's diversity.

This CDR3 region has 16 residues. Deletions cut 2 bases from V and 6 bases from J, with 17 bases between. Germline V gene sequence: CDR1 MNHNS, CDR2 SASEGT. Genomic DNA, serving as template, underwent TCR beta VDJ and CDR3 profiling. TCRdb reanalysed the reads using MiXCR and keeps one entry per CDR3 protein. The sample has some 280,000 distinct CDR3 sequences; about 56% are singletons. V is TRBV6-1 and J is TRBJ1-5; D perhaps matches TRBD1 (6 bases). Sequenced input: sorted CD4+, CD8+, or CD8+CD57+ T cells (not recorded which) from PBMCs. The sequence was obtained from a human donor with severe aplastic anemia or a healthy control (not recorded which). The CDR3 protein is CASSELRQVASQPQHF. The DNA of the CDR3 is TGTGCCAGCAGTGAATTGAGACAGGTCGCGAGTCAGCCCCAGCATTTT.